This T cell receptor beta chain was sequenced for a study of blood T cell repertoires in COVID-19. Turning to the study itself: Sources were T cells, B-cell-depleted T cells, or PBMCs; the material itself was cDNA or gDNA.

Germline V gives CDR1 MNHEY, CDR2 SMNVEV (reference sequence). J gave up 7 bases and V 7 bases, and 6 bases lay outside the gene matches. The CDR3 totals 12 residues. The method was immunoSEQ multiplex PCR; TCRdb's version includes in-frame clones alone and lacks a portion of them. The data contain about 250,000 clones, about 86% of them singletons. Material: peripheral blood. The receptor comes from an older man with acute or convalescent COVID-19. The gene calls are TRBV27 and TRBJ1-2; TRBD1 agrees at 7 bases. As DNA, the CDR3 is TGTGCCAGCAAGACGACAGGGCTTGGCTACACCTTC. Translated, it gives CASKTTGLGYTF.